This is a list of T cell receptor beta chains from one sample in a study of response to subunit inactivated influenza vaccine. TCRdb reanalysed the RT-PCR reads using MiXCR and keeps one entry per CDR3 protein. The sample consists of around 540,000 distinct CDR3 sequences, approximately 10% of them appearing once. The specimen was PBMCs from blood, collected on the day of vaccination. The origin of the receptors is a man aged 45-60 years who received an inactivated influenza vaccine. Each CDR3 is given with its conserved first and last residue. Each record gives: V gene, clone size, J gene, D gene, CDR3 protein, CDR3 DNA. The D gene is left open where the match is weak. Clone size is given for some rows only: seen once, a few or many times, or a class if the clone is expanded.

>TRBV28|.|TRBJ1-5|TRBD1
CATRTGWSNQPQHF
TGTGCCACCCGGACAGGGTGGAGCAATCAGCCCCAGCATTTT
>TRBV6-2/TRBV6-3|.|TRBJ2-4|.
CASTPAGLAKNIQYF
TGTGCCAGCACCCCTGCTGGTCTAGCCAAAAACATTCAGTACTTC
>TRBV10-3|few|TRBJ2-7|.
CAISESPGGSYEQYF
TGTGCCATCAGTGAGTCACCAGGGGGGAGCTACGAGCAGTACTTC
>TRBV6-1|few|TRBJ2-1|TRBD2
CASRPGLAGHNEQFF
TGTGCCAGCAGACCAGGACTAGCGGGACACAATGAGCAGTTCTTC
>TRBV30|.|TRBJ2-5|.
CAWSLVGRETQYF
TGTGCCTGGAGTTTGGTGGGTCGCGAGACCCAGTACTTC
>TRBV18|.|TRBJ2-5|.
CASSLRGTYFQETQYF
TGTGCCAGCTCTCTACGGGGGACCTACTTCCAAGAGACCCAGTACTTC
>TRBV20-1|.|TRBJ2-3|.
CSARWGDTDTQYF
TGCAGTGCACGTTGGGGGGACACAGATACGCAGTATTTT
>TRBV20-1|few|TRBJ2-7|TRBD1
CSARSGQGIYEQYF
TGCAGTGCTAGATCGGGACAGGGGATCTACGAGCAGTACTTC
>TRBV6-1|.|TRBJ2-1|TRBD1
CASRLRDRDYNEQFF
TGTGCCAGCAGACTCCGGGACAGGGACTACAATGAGCAGTTCTTC
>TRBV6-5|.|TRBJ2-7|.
CASSYDIGGYEQYF
TGTGCCAGCAGTTACGATATTGGAGGTTACGAGCAGTACTTC
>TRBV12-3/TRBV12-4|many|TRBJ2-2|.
CASSLRGRNTGELFF
TGTGCCAGCAGTTTAAGGGGAAGAAACACCGGGGAGCTGTTTTTT
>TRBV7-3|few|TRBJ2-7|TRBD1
CASSPAGTGEQYF
TGTGCCAGCAGCCCCGCCGGGACAGGAGAGCAGTACTTC
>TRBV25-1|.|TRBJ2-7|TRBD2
CASSEAGVRYEQYF
TGTGCCAGCAGTGAAGCGGGGGTTCGGTACGAGCAGTACTTC
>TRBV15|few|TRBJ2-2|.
CATSERGSGELFF
TGTGCCACCAGCGAACGGGGGTCCGGGGAGCTGTTTTTT
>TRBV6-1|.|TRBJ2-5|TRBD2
CASTGLAGTQETQYF
TGTGCCAGTACCGGACTAGCGGGGACCCAAGAGACCCAGTACTTC
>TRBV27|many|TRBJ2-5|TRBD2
CASSSVTSAQETQYF
TGTGCCAGCAGTTCTGTGACTAGCGCCCAAGAGACCCAGTACTTC
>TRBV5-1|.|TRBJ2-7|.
CASSQNKYEQYF
TGCGCCAGCAGCCAAAACAAGTACGAGCAGTACTTC
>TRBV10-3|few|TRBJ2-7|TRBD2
CAISTSGQDTYEQYF
TGTGCCATCAGCACTAGCGGGCAAGACACCTACGAGCAGTACTTC
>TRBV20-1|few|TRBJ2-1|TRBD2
CSASVGGYLATGRLTYNEQFF
TGCAGTGCTAGTGTGGGGGGTTATCTAGCTACCGGGAGGTTAACCTACAATGAGCAGTTCTTC
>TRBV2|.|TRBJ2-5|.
CASTRGPETQYF
TGTGCCAGCACCCGGGGGCCGGAGACCCAGTACTTC
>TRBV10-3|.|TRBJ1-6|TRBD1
CAISDLDRGQSPLHF
TGTGCCATCAGTGACCTGGACAGGGGCCAATCACCCCTCCACTTT
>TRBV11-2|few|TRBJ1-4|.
CASSRSAGPAGEKLFF
TGTGCCAGCAGCCGATCGGCCGGGCCCGCAGGGGAAAAACTGTTTTTT
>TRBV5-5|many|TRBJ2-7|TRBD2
CASSWTLGLAGSYEQYF
TGTGCCAGCAGCTGGACCCTGGGACTAGCGGGCTCCTACGAGCAGTACTTC
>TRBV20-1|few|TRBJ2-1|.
CSAVRGQRNEQFF
TGCAGTGCGGTCCGGGGCCAGAGGAATGAGCAGTTCTTC
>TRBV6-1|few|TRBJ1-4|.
CASSVKWTNEKLFF
TGTGCCAGCAGTGTGAAGTGGACTAATGAAAAACTGTTTTTT
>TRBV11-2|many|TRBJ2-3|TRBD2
CASSPSSGITPDTQYF
TGTGCCAGCAGCCCCTCTAGCGGGATAACCCCAGATACGCAGTATTTT
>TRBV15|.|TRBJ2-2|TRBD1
CATRIGQGNTGELFF
TGTGCCACCAGAATAGGACAGGGTAACACCGGGGAGCTGTTTTTT
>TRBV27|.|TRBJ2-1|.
CASSSGDKYFPGQFF
TGTGCCAGCAGCTCGGGGGACAAATATTTTCCTGGGCAGTTCTTC
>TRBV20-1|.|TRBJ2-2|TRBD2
CSARPSGRAGELFF
TGCAGTGCTAGACCGAGCGGGAGAGCCGGGGAGCTGTTTTTT
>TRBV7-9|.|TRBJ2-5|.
CASSTLVEKTQYF
TGTGCCAGCTCCACCCTGGTTGAGAAGACCCAGTACTTC
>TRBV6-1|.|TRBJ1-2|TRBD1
CASASGGQNKLVYGYTF
TGTGCCAGCGCAAGCGGGGGACAGAACAAGCTAGTCTATGGCTACACCTTC
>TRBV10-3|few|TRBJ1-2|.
CAISESTRQYYGYTF
TGTGCCATCAGTGAGTCGACCAGGCAGTACTATGGCTACACCTTC
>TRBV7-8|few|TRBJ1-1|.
CASSLVYGNTEAFF
TGTGCCAGCAGCTTAGTATACGGGAACACTGAAGCTTTCTTT
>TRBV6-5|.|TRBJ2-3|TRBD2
CASSYSGSGGSTDTQYF
TGTGCCAGCAGTTACTCGGGTAGCGGGGGCTCCACAGATACGCAGTATTTT
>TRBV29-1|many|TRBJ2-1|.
CSAAESGISYNEQFF
TGCAGCGCCGCCGAGTCGGGCATTTCCTACAATGAGCAGTTCTTC
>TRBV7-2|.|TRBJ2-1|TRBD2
CASSVWTSGYEQFF
TGTGCCAGCAGCGTTTGGACTAGCGGCTATGAGCAGTTCTTC
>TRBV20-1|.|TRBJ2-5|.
CSVDERRETQYF
TGCAGTGTGGACGAACGACGGGAGACCCAGTACTTC
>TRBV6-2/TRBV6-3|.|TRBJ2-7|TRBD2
CASDRVAGSSYEQYF
TGTGCCAGCGATAGAGTAGCGGGTTCCTCCTACGAGCAGTACTTC
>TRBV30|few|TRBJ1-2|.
CAWTRALSDGYTF
TGTGCCTGGACCCGGGCCCTATCCGATGGCTACACCTTC
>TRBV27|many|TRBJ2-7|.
CASSLRGEAYEQYF
TGTGCCAGCAGTTTAAGAGGGGAGGCCTACGAGCAGTACTTC
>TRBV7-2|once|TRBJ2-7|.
CASSLDGGGFSYEQYF
TGTGCCAGCAGCTTAGATGGGGGTGGGTTCTCCTACGAGCAGTACTTC
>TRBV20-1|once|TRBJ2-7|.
CSASPHGRGEQYF
TGCAGTGCTAGCCCCCATGGAAGGGGAGAGCAGTACTTC
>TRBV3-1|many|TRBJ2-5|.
CASSTSYQETQYF
TGTGCCAGCAGCACCTCGTACCAAGAGACCCAGTACTTC
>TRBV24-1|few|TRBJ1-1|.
CATSADTQDTEAFF
TGTGCCACCAGTGCGGATACTCAGGACACTGAAGCTTTCTTT
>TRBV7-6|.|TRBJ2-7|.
CASSLGSGYLYEQYF
TGTGCCAGCAGCTTAGGATCAGGGTATTTGTACGAGCAGTACTTC
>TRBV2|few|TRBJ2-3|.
CASSEFPGWGTDTQYF
TGTGCCAGCAGTGAGTTTCCGGGTTGGGGCACAGATACGCAGTATTTT
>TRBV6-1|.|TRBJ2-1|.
CASSEALAVKVYNEQFF
TGTGCCAGCAGTGAAGCGCTGGCAGTCAAGGTCTACAATGAGCAGTTCTTC
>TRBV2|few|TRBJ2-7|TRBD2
CASASGSFFEQYF
TGTGCCAGCGCGAGCGGGAGCTTTTTCGAGCAGTACTTC
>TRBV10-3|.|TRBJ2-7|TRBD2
CAISEGREREQYF
TGTGCCATCAGTGAGGGGCGGGAGAGAGAGCAGTACTTC